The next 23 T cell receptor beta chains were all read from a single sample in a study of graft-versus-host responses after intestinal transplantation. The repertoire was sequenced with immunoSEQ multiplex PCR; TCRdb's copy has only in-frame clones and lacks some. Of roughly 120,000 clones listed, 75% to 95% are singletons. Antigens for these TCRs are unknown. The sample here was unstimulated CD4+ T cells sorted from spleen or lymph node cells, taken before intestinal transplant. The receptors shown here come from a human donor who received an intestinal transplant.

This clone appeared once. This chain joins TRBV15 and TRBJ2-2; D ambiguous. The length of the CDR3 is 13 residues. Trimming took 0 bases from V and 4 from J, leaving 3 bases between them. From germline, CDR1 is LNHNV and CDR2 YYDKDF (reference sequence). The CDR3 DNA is TGTGCCACCAGCAGAGATCTCACCGGGGAGCTGTTTTTT. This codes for CATSRDLTGELFF.

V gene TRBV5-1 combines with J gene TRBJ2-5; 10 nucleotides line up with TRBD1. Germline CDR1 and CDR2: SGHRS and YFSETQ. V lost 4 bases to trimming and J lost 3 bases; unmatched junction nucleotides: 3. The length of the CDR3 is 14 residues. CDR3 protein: CASSRTGGKETQYF. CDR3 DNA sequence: TGCGCCAGCAGCCGGACAGGGGGGAAAGAGACCCAGTACTTC.

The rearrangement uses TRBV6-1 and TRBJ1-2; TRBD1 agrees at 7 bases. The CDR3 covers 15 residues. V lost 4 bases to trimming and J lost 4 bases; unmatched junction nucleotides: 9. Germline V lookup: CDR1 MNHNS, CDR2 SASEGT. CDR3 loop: CASSGLQGITYGYTF. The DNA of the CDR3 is TGTGCCAGCAGTGGTCTACAGGGGATCACCTATGGCTACACCTTC.

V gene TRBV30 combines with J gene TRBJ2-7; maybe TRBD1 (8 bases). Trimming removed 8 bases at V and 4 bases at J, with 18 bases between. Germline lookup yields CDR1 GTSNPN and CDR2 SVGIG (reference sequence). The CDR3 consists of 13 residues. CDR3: CAAGRTGWYEQYF. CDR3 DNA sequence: TGTGCCGCCGGGAGGACAGGGTGGTACGAGCAGTACTTC.

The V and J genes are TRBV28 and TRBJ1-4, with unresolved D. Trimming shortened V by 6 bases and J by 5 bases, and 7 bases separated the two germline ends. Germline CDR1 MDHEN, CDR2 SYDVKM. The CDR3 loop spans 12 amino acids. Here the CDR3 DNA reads TGTGCCAGCAGGACAAAAAATGAAAAACTGTTTTTT. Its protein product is CASRTKNEKLFF.

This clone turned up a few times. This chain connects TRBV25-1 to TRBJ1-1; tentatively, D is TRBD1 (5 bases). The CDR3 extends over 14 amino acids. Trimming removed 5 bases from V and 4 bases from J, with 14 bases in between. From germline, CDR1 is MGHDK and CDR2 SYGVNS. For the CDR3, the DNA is TGTGCCAGCAGTTCCCCGGGGGACGGCACTGAAGCTTTCTTT. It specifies CASSSPGDGTEAFF.

The CDR3 reads CASSESGSYNEQFF. In DNA, the CDR3 is TGCGCCAGCAGTGAGTCTGGTAGTTACAATGAGCAGTTCTTC. The gene calls are TRBV10-1 and TRBJ2-1; D not certain. CDR1 and CDR2 (germline): WNHNN, SYGVQD (reference sequence). V was cut by 0 bases and J by 4 bases, with 7 bases left in between. This CDR3 region has 14 residues.

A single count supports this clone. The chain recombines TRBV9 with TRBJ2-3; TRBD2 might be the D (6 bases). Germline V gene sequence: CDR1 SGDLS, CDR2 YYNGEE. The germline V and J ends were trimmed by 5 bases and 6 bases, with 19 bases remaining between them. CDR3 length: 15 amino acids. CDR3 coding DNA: TGTGCCAGCAGTAAACCGGGACTTCCCACGGATACGCAGTATTTT. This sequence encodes CASSKPGLPTDTQYF.

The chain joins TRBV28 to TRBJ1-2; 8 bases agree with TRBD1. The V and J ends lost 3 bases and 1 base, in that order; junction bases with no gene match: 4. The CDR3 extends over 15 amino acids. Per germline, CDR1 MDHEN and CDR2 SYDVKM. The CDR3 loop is CASSFRDRYNYGYTF. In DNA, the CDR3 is TGTGCCAGCAGTTTCCGGGACAGGTATAACTATGGCTACACCTTC.

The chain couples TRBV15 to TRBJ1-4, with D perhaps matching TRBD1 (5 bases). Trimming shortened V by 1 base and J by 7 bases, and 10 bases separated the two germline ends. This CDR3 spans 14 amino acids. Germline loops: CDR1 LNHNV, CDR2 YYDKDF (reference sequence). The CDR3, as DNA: TGTGCCACCAGCAGAGCGGGGGTCGCTGAAAAACTGTTTTTT. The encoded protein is CATSRAGVAEKLFF.

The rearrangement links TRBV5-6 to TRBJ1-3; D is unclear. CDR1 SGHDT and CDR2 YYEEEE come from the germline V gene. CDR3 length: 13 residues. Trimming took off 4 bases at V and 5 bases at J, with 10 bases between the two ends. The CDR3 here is CASSPRVRNTIYF. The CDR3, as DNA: TGTGCCAGCAGCCCCCGGGTGAGAAACACCATATATTTT.

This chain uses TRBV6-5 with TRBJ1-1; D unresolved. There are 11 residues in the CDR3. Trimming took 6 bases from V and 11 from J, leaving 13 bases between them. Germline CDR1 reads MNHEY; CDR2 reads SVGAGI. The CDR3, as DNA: TGTGCCAGCAGCTATTCGGGATTGGCTTTCTTT. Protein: CASSYSGLAFF.

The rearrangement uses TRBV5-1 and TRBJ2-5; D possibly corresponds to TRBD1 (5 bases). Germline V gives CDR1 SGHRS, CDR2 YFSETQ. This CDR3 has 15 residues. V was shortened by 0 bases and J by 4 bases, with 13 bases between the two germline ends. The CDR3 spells CASSLGDSIGETQYF. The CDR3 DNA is TGCGCCAGCAGCTTGGGCGACAGCATTGGAGAGACCCAGTACTTC.

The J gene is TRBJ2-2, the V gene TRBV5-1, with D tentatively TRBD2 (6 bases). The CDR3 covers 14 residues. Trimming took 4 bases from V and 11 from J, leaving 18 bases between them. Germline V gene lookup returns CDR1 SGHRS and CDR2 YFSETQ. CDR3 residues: CASSLQKGLPELFF. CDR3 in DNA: TGCGCCAGCAGCCTCCAGAAGGGACTTCCTGAGCTGTTTTTT.

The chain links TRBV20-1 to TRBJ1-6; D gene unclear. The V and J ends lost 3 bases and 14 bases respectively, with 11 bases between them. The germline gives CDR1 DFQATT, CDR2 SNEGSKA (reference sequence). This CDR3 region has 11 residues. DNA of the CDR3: TGCAGTGCTAGTTCCGGGATCACCCTCCACTTT. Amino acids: CSASSGITLHF.

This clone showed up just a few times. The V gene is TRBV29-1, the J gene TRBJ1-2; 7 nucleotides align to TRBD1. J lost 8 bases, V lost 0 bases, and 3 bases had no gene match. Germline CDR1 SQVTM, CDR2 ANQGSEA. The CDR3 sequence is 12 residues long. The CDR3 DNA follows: TGCAGCGTTGAAGATCACAGGGGAGGCTACACCTTC. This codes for CSVEDHRGGYTF.

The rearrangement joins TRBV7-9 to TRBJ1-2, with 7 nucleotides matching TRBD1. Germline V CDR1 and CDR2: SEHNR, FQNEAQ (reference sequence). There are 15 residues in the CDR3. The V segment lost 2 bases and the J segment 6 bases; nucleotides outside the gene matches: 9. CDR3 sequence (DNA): TGTGCCAGCAGCTTATTGGTGGCAGGGGGAAATGGCTACACCTTC. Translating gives CASSLLVAGGNGYTF.

This CDR3 is CASSQGQNYGYTF. The CDR3 DNA is TGCGCCAGCAGCCAAGGACAGAACTATGGCTACACCTTC. The chain recombines TRBV4-1 with TRBJ1-2; possibly TRBD1 for D (5 bases). CDR3 length: 13 residues. Trimming shortened V by 1 base and J by 2 bases, and 5 bases separated the two germline ends. CDR1 and CDR2 (germline): MGHRA, YSYEKL.

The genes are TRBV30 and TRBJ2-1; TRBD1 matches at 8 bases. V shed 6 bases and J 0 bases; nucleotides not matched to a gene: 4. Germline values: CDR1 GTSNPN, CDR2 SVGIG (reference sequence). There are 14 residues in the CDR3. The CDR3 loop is CACDRGSSYNEQFF. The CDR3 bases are TGTGCCTGCGACAGGGGAAGCTCCTACAATGAGCAGTTCTTC.

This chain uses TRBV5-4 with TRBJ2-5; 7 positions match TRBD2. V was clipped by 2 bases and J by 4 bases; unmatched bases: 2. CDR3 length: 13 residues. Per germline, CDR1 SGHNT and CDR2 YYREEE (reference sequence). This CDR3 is CASSLREGETQYF. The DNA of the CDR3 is TGTGCCAGCAGCTTAAGGGAGGGAGAGACCCAGTACTTC.

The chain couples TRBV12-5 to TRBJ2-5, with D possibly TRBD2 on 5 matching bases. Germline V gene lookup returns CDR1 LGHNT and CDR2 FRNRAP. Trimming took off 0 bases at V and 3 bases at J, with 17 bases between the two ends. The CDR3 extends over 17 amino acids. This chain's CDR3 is CASGLVLGKSPKETQYF. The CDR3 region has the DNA TGTGCTAGTGGTTTGGTACTCGGGAAGTCCCCCAAAGAGACCCAGTACTTC.

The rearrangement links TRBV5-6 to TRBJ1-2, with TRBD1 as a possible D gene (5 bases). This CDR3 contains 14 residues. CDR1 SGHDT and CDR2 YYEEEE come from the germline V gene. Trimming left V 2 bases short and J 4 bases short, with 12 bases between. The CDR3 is CASSLGQTVYGYTF. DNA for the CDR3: TGTGCCAGCAGCTTAGGGCAGACAGTCTATGGCTACACCTTC.

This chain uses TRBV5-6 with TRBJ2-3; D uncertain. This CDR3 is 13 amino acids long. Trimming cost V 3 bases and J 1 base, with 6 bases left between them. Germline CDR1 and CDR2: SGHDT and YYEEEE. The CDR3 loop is CASSSRGTDTQYF. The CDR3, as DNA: TGTGCCAGCAGCTCACGGGGCACAGATACGCAGTATTTT.